Described below is a single TCR beta chain sequence and its context. Recruitment covered 20 to 25 US areas and drew participants whose ages spanned roughly 18 to 100 years. Researchers sorted participants into cohorts using their self-reported clinical history. Before being deemed recovered, Cohort 3 donors had two negative PCRs, clearance, or symptom resolution. The data are from a study of blood T cell repertoires in COVID-19. At the level of the study: T cells, B-cell-depleted T cells, or PBMCs supplied cDNA or gDNA.

This CDR3 has 14 residues. Trimming pared 3 bases from V and 6 bases from J, leaving 15 bases between. The V gene's germline CDR1 is MNHEY and CDR2 SVGEGT. Assay: immunoSEQ multiplex PCR; the TCRdb copy retains only in-frame clones and omits some. The table lists over 250,000 clones, about 87% of them singletons. The source material was PBMCs or T cells enriched from blood (not recorded which). This TCR came from a woman in her fifties or sixties who had recovered from COVID-19. The chain couples TRBV6-2 or TRBV6-3 to TRBJ2-7; D unclear. CDR3 in DNA: TGTGCCAGCAGTTATGGGCTGGGTGGCTTCGAGCAGTACTTC. Its translation is CASSYGLGGFEQYF.